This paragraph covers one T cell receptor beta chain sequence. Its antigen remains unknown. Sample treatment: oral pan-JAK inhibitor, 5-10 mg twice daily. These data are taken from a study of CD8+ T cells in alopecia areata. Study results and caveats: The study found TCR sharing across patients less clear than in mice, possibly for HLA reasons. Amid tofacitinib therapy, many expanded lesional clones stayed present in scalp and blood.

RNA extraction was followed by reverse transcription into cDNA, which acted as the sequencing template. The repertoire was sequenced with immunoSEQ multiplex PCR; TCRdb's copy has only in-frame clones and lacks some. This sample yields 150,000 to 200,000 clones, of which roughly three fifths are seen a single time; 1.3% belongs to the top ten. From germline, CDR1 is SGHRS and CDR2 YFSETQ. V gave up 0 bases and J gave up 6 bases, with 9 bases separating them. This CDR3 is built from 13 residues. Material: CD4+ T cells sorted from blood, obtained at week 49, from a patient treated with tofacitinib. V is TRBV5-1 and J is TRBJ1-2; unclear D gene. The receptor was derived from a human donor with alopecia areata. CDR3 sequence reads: CASSLAGGDGYTF. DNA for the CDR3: TGCGCCAGCAGCTTGGCAGGCGGGGATGGCTACACCTTC.